One and the same sample provided the 15 T cell receptor beta chains below, sequenced in a study of blood T cell repertoires in COVID-19. Here immunoSEQ multiplex PCR was the method, and the copy in TCRdb shows in-frame clones only, minus some. This table holds 150,000 to 200,000 clones, 88% found once. Sequenced input: peripheral blood. The receptors shown here come from a man aged 35 to 55 with active or convalescent COVID-19.

The CDR3 region is CASSFERAGYGYTF. The DNA of the CDR3 is TGCGCCAGCAGCTTTGAGCGTGCGGGGTATGGCTACACCTTC. The rearrangement joins TRBV5-1 to TRBJ1-2; the D is unclear. Germline CDR1 reads SGHRS; CDR2 reads YFSETQ. The CDR3 has 14 residues. Between the trimmed V and J ends, which lost 2 bases and 5 bases, there was a span of 13 bases.

This chain connects TRBV6-5 to TRBJ1-2; the D is unclear. The V and J ends lost 6 bases and 5 bases respectively, with 13 bases between them. There are 13 residues in the CDR3. Germline CDR1 reads MNHEY; CDR2 reads SVGAGI. CDR3 amino acids: CASSLTRIYGYTF. The CDR3 nucleotides read TGTGCCAGCAGCTTAACGCGGATATATGGCTACACCTTC.

The CDR3 spells CASSQDPSLFGNTIYF. The CDR3 bases are TGCGCCAGCAGCCAAGACCCGAGTTTGTTTGGAAACACCATATATTTT. The chain combines TRBV4-1 with TRBJ1-3, with D hard to call. The V end lost 0 bases, the J end lost 3 bases, and 12 bases lay between the germline ends. Germline V gene data show CDR1 as MGHRA and CDR2 as YSYEKL. This CDR3 is built from 16 residues.

V and J are TRBV30 and TRBJ1-1, with 8 positions matching TRBD1. CDR3 length: 14 residues. Germline values: CDR1 GTSNPN, CDR2 SVGIG (reference sequence). Unmatched junction bases numbered 4, after V lost 0 bases and J lost 4 bases. CDR3 nucleotides: TGTGCCTGGAGTGTGAAAACAGGGGGCACTGAAGCTTTCTTT. As protein: CAWSVKTGGTEAFF.

The chain combines TRBV3-1 (or the pseudogene TRBV3-2) with TRBJ2-4; TRBD1 might be the D (6 bases). The V end lost 4 bases, the J end lost 9 bases, and 22 bases lay between the germline ends. CDR1 and CDR2 (germline): LGHDT, YNNKEL (reference sequence). This CDR3 spans 16 amino acids. This CDR3 reads CASSPRQVPALGIQYF. In nucleotides, the CDR3 is TGTGCCAGCAGCCCGAGACAGGTCCCCGCGTTAGGCATTCAGTACTTC.

The sample holds a few counts of this clone. This chain connects TRBV5-6 to TRBJ2-5; 9 nucleotides match TRBD1. Germline loops: CDR1 SGHDT, CDR2 YYEEEE. CDR3 length equals 16 residues. The V and J ends lost 2 bases and 2 bases, in that order; junction bases with no gene match: 7. The DNA of the CDR3 is TGTGCCAGCAGCTTTCCCACAGGGGGCGTACAAGAGACCCAGTACTTC. This translates into CASSFPTGGVQETQYF. Drawing the rest from reference TRBV5-6 and TRBJ2-5, the complete variable domain is DAGVTQSPTHLIKTRGQQVTLRCSPKSGHDTVSWYQQALGQGPQFIFQYYEEEERQRGNFPDRFSGHQFPNYSSELNVNALLLGDSALYLCASSFPTGGVQETQYFGPGTRLLVL.

This chain joins TRBV2 and TRBJ1-5, with D possibly matching TRBD1 (6 bases). CDR1 is SNHLY, CDR2 FYNNEI, per germline. Trimming removed 5 bases from V and 4 bases from J, with 12 bases in between. The CDR3 loop spans 14 amino acids. The CDR3 reads CASSSGVGNQPQHF. The CDR3 coding sequence is TGTGCCAGCAGTTCAGGGGTGGGGAATCAGCCCCAGCATTTT.

The chain carries TRBV9 and TRBJ2-1; the D gene is possibly TRBD2 (5 bases). CDR1 and CDR2 from the germline V gene are SGDLS and YYNGEE. This CDR3 has 14 amino acids. With 0 bases removed from V and 7 bases from J, the gap between germline ends came to 11 bases. This CDR3 is CASSVGGPGNEQFF. CDR3 DNA: TGTGCCAGCAGCGTAGGAGGGCCTGGTAATGAGCAGTTCTTC.

The chain joins TRBV28 to TRBJ1-5, with 7 bases that match TRBD1. With V trimmed by 3 bases and J by 4 bases, 6 bases remained unmatched. CDR1 is MDHEN, CDR2 SYDVKM, per germline. The CDR3 contains 15 residues. The CDR3 is CASSFRGTVNQPQHF. CDR3 nucleotide sequence: TGTGCCAGCAGTTTCAGGGGGACAGTTAATCAGCCCCAGCATTTT.

The chain employs TRBV24-1 and TRBJ2-7; D may be TRBD2 (5 bases). The V end lost 4 bases, the J end lost 4 bases, and 19 bases lay between the germline ends. The germline CDR1 and CDR2 sequences are KGHDR and SFDVKD. The CDR3 totals 16 residues. The DNA of the CDR3 is TGTGCCACCAGTGACCCGTCGGCTAGCTGGCCGTACGAGCAGTACTTC. Protein product: CATSDPSASWPYEQYF.

The chain carries TRBV19 and TRBJ2-7; 8 positions match TRBD1. V lost 3 bases, J lost 3 bases, and 10 bases stayed unmatched. The CDR3 has 16 residues. Germline assignment: CDR1 LNHDA and CDR2 SQIVND (reference sequence). The CDR3 loop reads CASSMGQGAALYEQYF. Written as DNA, the CDR3 is TGTGCCAGTAGTATGGGGCAGGGGGCCGCCCTCTACGAGCAGTACTTC.

The V call is TRBV29-1, the J call TRBJ1-2; 7 bases agree with TRBD1. V was pared by 5 bases and J by 5 bases, with 8 bases of the junction left unmatched. Germline V gives CDR1 SQVTM, CDR2 ANQGSEA. This CDR3 has 13 amino acids. The CDR3 bases are TGCAGCGTTCTTAAGACAGGGCCGTATGGCTACACCTTC. It translates to CSVLKTGPYGYTF.

This clone was counted once. The chain combines TRBV29-1 with TRBJ1-2; 8 bases agree with TRBD1. This CDR3 contains 14 residues. Germline-derived CDR1 and CDR2 are SQVTM and ANQGSEA. The V segment lost 2 bases and the J segment 5 bases; nucleotides outside the gene matches: 7. The CDR3 loop reads CSVEYPGQVYGYTF. CDR3 nucleotides: TGCAGCGTTGAATATCCGGGACAGGTTTATGGCTACACCTTC.

This clone has only one observation. This rearrangement joins TRBV19 to TRBJ1-4; D ambiguous. Deletions cut 6 bases from V and 8 bases from J, with 25 bases between. This CDR3 comprises 17 residues. Germline CDR1 reads LNHDA; CDR2 reads SQIVND (reference sequence). The CDR3 region has the DNA TGTGCCAGTAGCACGCTGGCCCTTGAAGGGAGCAGAGAAAAACTGTTTTTT. It codes for CASSTLALEGSREKLFF.

This chain joins TRBV5-1 and TRBJ1-2; 9 positions match TRBD1. Trimming at V came to 0 bases and at J to 7 bases, leaving 4 bases not matched to a gene. The CDR3 extends over 14 amino acids. Germline-derived CDR1 and CDR2 are SGHRS and YFSETQ. CDR3 DNA: TGCGCCAGCAGCTTGGAGGGGACAGGGACTGGCTACACCTTC. Its translation is CASSLEGTGTGYTF.